A single sample gave rise to the 14 T cell receptor beta chains below, sequenced in a study of T cell clusters in autoimmune cytopenias. Multiplex touch-down PCR amplified TRB using TRB-A and TRB-B pools in one tube. TCRdb reworked the multiplex PCR reads into one entry per CDR3 protein, no DNA. This repertoire includes about 3,900 distinct CDR3 sequences. TRB was amplified from roughly 0.25 ug of peripheral blood genomic DNA per sample. This same sample was also part of a study on T cell repertoires in aging, cancer and after chemotherapy.

The sequencing sample was made of peripheral blood. The source is a human donor in good health.

V is TRBV6-5 and J is TRBJ1-3; TCRdb picks TRBD1, but there is no DNA to check that call. Looked up from germline, CDR1 is MNHEY and CDR2 is SVGAGI. The CDR3 covers 14 residues. The CDR3 region is CASSYHKGGNTIYF.

The rearrangement joins TRBV7-6 to TRBJ1-1. This CDR3 is built from 14 residues. Germline-derived CDR1 and CDR2 are SGHVS and FNYEAQ. The CDR3 loop reads CASSLAHSPEAAFF. The full variable domain, in which reference TRBV7-6 and TRBJ1-1 provide the parts outside the CDR3, is GAGVSQSPRYKVTKRGQDVALRCDPISGHVSLYWYRQALGQGPEFLTYFNYEAQQDKSGLPNDRFSAERPEGSISTLTIQRTEQRDSAMYRCASSLAHSPEAAFFGQGTRLTVV.

This clonotype is classed as medium-sized (0.01 to 0.1%) by frequency. V and J are TRBV18 and TRBJ1-6. Germline CDR1 is KGHSH and CDR2 is LQKENI. The CDR3 totals 16 residues. CDR3 residues: CASSPLAGTFNSPLHF.

J is TRBJ2-5 and V is TRBV28; TCRdb gives TRBD1 as the D gene, but with no DNA this cannot be confirmed. CDR1 and CDR2 (germline): MDHEN, SYDVKM. The CDR3 sequence is 13 residues long. The CDR3 is CASSPAGQETQYF. Variable domain in full (rest from reference TRBV28 and TRBJ2-5): DVKVTQSSRYLVKRTGEKVFLECVQDMDHENMFWYRQDPGLGLRLIYFSYDVKMKEKGDIPEGYSVSREKKERFSLILESASTNQTSMYLCASSPAGQETQYFGPGTRLLVL.

The chain uses TRBV18 and TRBJ1-1. CDR3 length: 13 amino acids. Germline V gene lookup returns CDR1 KGHSH and CDR2 LQKENI. The CDR3 protein is CASSQQGGAEAFF.

The chain carries TRBV7-9 and TRBJ1-4. The CDR3 extends over 17 amino acids. Germline V gene sequence: CDR1 SEHNR, CDR2 FQNEAQ (reference sequence). CDR3 in amino acids: CASSFLTGRGTNEKLFF.

Measured by frequency, this clonotype is medium-sized (0.01 to 0.1%). The chain joins TRBV6-5 to TRBJ1-5. Germline values: CDR1 MNHEY, CDR2 SVGAGI. The CDR3 covers 13 residues. Here the CDR3 reads CASSDTGDQPQHF.

The chain couples TRBV7-9 to TRBJ1-6; the TCRdb D gene call, TRBD1, has no DNA to confirm it. The CDR3 totals 12 residues. Germline V gene lookup returns CDR1 SEHNR and CDR2 FQNEAQ (reference sequence). This CDR3 is CATRDRDSPLHF. Based on the CDR3 plus reference TRBV7-9 and TRBJ1-6, the full variable domain is DTGVSQNPRHKITKRGQNVTFRCDPISEHNRLYWYRQTLGQGPEFLTYFQNEAQLEKSRLLSDRFSAERPKGSFSTLEIQRTEQGDSAMYLCATRDRDSPLHFGNGTRLTVT.

This clonotype is identified as medium-sized from frequency. Here the CDR3 reads CASSWADGNTEAFF. The gene calls are TRBV5-5 and TRBJ1-1. This CDR3 contains 14 residues. Germline V lookup: CDR1 SGHKS, CDR2 YYEKEE (reference sequence).

V and J are TRBV19 and TRBJ1-1. From germline, CDR1 is LNHDA and CDR2 SQIVND (reference sequence). The CDR3 is 14 amino acids. The CDR3 spells CASSSIALPTEAFF.

The V call is TRBV5-1, the J call TRBJ1-4. This CDR3 spans 15 amino acids. Germline CDR1 is SGHRS and CDR2 is YFSETQ. CDR3 sequence reads: CASSPRGGVFEKLFF.

The rearrangement uses TRBV20-1 and TRBJ2-7; lacking DNA, the TRBD1 call made by TCRdb goes unchecked. The CDR3 consists of 14 residues. Germline values: CDR1 DFQATT, CDR2 SNEGSKA (reference sequence). CDR3: CSASRQESSYEQYF.

V gene TRBV5-4 combines with J gene TRBJ1-3; TCRdb picks TRBD1, but there is no DNA to check that call. The CDR3 contains 18 residues. The germline gives CDR1 SGHNT, CDR2 YYREEE (reference sequence). The CDR3: CASSLGHSIGGARNTIYF. The whole variable domain, remainder taken from reference TRBV5-4 and TRBJ1-3, is ETGVTQSPTHLIKTRGQQVTLRCSSQSGHNTVSWYQQALGQGPQFIFQYYREEENGRGNFPPRFSGLQFPNYSSELNVNALELDDSALYLCASSLGHSIGGARNTIYFGEGSWLTVV.

This chain uses TRBV4-3 with TRBJ2-1; the TRBD1 assignment by TCRdb is unverifiable without DNA. CDR1 and CDR2 from the germline V gene are LGHNA and YSLEER. This CDR3 comprises 15 residues. CDR3 loop: CASSQGQGDYNEQFF.